The clone carrying this T cell receptor (beta chain) has more than one count but fewer than ten. No antigen is known for it. This CDR3 has 16 residues. The germline V gene encodes CDR1 SGHRS and CDR2 YFSETQ. With 4 bases clipped from V and 0 bases from J, the junction kept 7 bases outside the gene matches. The memory fraction was CD4+CD45RO+CD25- cells. After constant-region reverse-primer amplification, full-length variable regions underwent semi-nested PCR with Nested Universal Primer A. TCRdb ran MiXCR on the 5' RACE reads and lists one entry per CDR3 protein. The sample holds about 32,000 distinct CDR3 sequences, roughly a quarter seen once. Study results and limitations: The larger cohort examined one V-J beta rearrangement, not whole repertoires. Tumor Tregs overlapped most with tumor, then blood, naive CD4+ cells.

The sequence came from a female donor with breast cancer. V usage is TRBV5-1 and J usage is TRBJ2-7; 10 positions match TRBD1. Sequencing was performed on memory CD4+ T cells sorted from blood. Subset: memory CD4+ T cells, CD4+CD45RO+CD25-. The DNA of the CDR3 is TGCGCCAGCAGCCAAATGACAGGGGGCGCCTCCTACGAGCAGTACTTC. Translating it yields CASSQMTGGASYEQYF.